Listed below are T cell receptor beta chains from one sample, sequenced in a study of memory CD4+ T cells and cytomegalovirus serostatus. Measured with immunoSEQ multiplex PCR; TCRdb has only the in-frame clones, and not every one. The sample yields roughly 48,000 clones, around 80% seen once. Input material: memory CD4+ T cells from blood. Every receptor here comes from an adult in good health and CMV-seropositive. The conserved cysteine and the conserved F or W are not part of the CDR3 here.

V	J	CDR3
TRBV7-9	TRBJ1-2	ASSSSGHGRNYGYT
TRBV7-2	TRBJ1-1	ASSFGPGNTEAF
TRBV5-4	TRBJ2-5	ASRMGLSDGYQETQY
TRBV30	TRBJ2-6	AWSKTGANVLT
TRBV29-1	TRBJ1-2	SVSTGFEDGANYGYT
TRBV28	TRBJ1-1	ASSLATTEAF
TRBV27	TRBJ1-2	ASSLDDPSNYGYT
TRBV7-2	TRBJ1-1	ASSSIRGRTEAF
TRBV28	TRBJ1-1	ASRGRGRNTEAF
TRBV5-1	TRBJ1-2	ASSQGAHYGYT
TRBV2	TRBJ2-1	ASSGEGNEQF
TRBV13	TRBJ1-5	ASSLGESSQPQH
TRBV4-3	TRBJ1-4	ASSSGQGREKLF
TRBV7-9	TRBJ1-2	ASSLISGSYGYT
TRBV4-1	TRBJ2-4	ASSQETRGGGIQY
TRBV9	TRBJ1-1	ASSAELKVDTEAF
TRBV28	TRBJ1-4	ASSSLLAPGTMVHI
TRBV6-6	TRBJ1-2	ASSYGPYGYT
TRBV6-5	TRBJ2-5	ASSASRGQETQY
TRBV5-8	TRBJ2-1	ASSLRTGGNEQF
TRBV28	TRBJ1-5	ASSFWGQGEGQPQH
TRBV11-2	TRBJ2-1	ASSRIRQSGIASYNEQF
TRBV7-2	TRBJ1-1	ASSKGGQMNTEAF
TRBV4-2	TRBJ2-1	ASSRGGARENEQF
TRBV10-3	TRBJ1-2	AISERASGSSGYT
TRBV11-2	TRBJ1-3	ASSFRQGESLDTIY
TRBV5-4	TRBJ1-2	ASSRDGNYGYT
TRBV5-6	TRBJ2-1	ASGGRTSGRVNEQF
TRBV7-9	TRBJ2-5	ASSVDRGSRGETQY
TRBV6-5	TRBJ2-2	ASRGTGTGELF
TRBV6-1	TRBJ1-2	ASRQSGVGGYT
TRBV4-3	TRBJ2-5	ASSPRWGYQETQY
TRBV4-2	TRBJ2-7	ASSLSGDSSYEQY
TRBV7-9	TRBJ1-4	ASSFSGGREKLF
TRBV9	TRBJ2-7	ASSATLAGIEQY
TRBV5-6	TRBJ1-2	ASSFYRAGYGYT
TRBV7-6	TRBJ1-1	ASSLVTGDTEAF
TRBV15	TRBJ2-7	ATSRGGRGAAGEQY
TRBV6-5	TRBJ2-5	ASSPWKRQETQY
TRBV7-2	TRBJ1-2	ASSTGTGVYGYT
TRBV5-1	TRBJ1-6	ASSWDWQQPTRNSPLH